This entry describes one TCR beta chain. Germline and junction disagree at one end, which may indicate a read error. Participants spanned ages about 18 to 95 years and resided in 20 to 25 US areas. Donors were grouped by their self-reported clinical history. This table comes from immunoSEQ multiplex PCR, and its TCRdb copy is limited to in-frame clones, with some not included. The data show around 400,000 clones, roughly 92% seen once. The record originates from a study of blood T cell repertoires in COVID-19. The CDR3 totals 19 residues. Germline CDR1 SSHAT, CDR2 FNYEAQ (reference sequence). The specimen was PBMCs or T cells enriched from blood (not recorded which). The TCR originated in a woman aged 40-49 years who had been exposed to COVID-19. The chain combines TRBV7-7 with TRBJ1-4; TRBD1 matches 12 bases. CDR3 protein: CASSQSPGQGARGNEKLFF. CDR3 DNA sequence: TGTGCTAGCAGCCAGTCCCCGGGACAGGGGGCGCGAGGTAATGAAAAACTGTTTTTT.